The 26 T cell receptor beta chains below were found in one sample sequenced in a study of graft-versus-host responses after intestinal transplantation. Assay used: immunoSEQ multiplex PCR; TCRdb lists only in-frame clones, some missing. Of approximately 19,000 clones listed, approximately 70% are singletons. Graft material was processed, releasing intraepithelial and lamina propria lymphocytes. The sequences come from ileum tissue, collected roughly three weeks after intestinal transplant. The receptors were sampled from a human patient who received an intestinal transplant, so some T cells may come from the graft donor.

The genes are TRBV27 and TRBJ1-1; a possible D gene is TRBD1 (6 bases). This CDR3 is 15 amino acids long. Germline V gives CDR1 MNHEY, CDR2 SMNVEV (reference sequence). The V gene lost 0 bases and the J gene lost 4 bases, with 12 bases spanning the gap. The CDR3 sequence: CASSLSITGFTEAFF. The DNA of the CDR3 is TGTGCCAGCAGTTTATCGATAACAGGGTTCACTGAAGCTTTCTTT.

The rearrangement uses TRBV29-1 and TRBJ2-5, with 11 bases lining up with TRBD2. Germline assignment: CDR1 SQVTM and CDR2 ANQGSEA. CDR3 size: 17 residues. V was clipped by 4 bases and J by 0 bases; unmatched bases: 10. CDR3 bases: TGCAGCGTTGCGCAGCTAGCGGGGGGCTTGTACCAAGAGACCCAGTACTTC. It yields the protein CSVAQLAGGLYQETQYF. Full variable domain (outside the CDR3, taken from reference TRBV29-1 and TRBJ2-5): SAVISQKPSRDICQRGTSLTIQCQVDSQVTMMFWYRQQPGQSLTLIATANQGSEATYESGFVIDKFPISRPNLTFSTLTVSNMSPEDSSIYLCSVAQLAGGLYQETQYFGPGTRLLVL.

This chain joins TRBV9 and TRBJ1-4; D perhaps matches TRBD1 (5 bases). V lost 3 bases to trimming and J lost 4 bases, with 7 bases between them. The germline gives CDR1 SGDLS, CDR2 YYNGEE. CDR3 length: 13 amino acids. The CDR3 DNA follows: TGTGCCAGCAGCGGACAGTTTAATGAAAAACTGTTTTTT. Translating gives CASSGQFNEKLFF.

This chain connects TRBV7-4 to TRBJ2-6; D possibly corresponds to TRBD1 (6 bases). The CDR3 length is 17 residues. CDR1 and CDR2 (germline): SGHVT, SQSDAQ. Trimming shortened V by 4 bases and J by 2 bases, and 15 bases separated the two germline ends. In DNA, the CDR3 is TGTGCCAGCAGCTCGACAGGTGGGGGACCTGGGGCCAACGTCCTGACTTTC. It translates to CASSSTGGGPGANVLTF.

CDR3 coding DNA: TGTGCCAGCAGCTTAGGAGCAGGGGGCTCCTACAATGAGCAGTTCTTC. Its protein is CASSLGAGGSYNEQFF. The chain recombines TRBV11-1 with TRBJ2-1, with TRBD1 matching over 7 bases. V was clipped by 1 base and J by 0 bases; unmatched bases: 3. Germline values: CDR1 SGHAT, CDR2 FQDESV (reference sequence). The CDR3 extends over 16 amino acids.

The J gene is TRBJ2-7, the V gene TRBV5-4; 11 bases match TRBD2. The ends lost 3 bases at V and 4 bases at J; junction bases unmatched: 6. The CDR3 runs 15 residues. CDR1 and CDR2 (germline): SGHNT, YYREEE (reference sequence). The CDR3 here is CASSSTSGRGYEQYF. Here the CDR3 DNA reads TGTGCCAGCAGCTCAACTAGCGGGAGAGGATACGAGCAGTACTTC. The whole variable domain, remainder taken from reference TRBV5-4 and TRBJ2-7, is ETGVTQSPTHLIKTRGQQVTLRCSSQSGHNTVSWYQQALGQGPQFIFQYYREEENGRGNFPPRFSGLQFPNYSSELNVNALELDDSALYLCASSSTSGRGYEQYFGPGTRLTVT.

By proportion, this clone is medium-sized (0.01 to 0.1%). The chain employs TRBV4-1 and TRBJ2-5; the D gene is possibly TRBD1 (6 bases). Germline V gene data show CDR1 as MGHRA and CDR2 as YSYEKL. This CDR3 spans 16 amino acids. The V and J ends lost 4 bases and 4 bases respectively, with 19 bases between them. CDR3 loop: CASSPPGHPSGETQYF. For the CDR3, the DNA is TGCGCCAGCAGCCCTCCGGGACACCCATCAGGAGAGACCCAGTACTTC.

This rearrangement joins TRBV5-4 to TRBJ2-7, with D possibly matching TRBD1 (6 bases). Trimming shortened V by 4 bases and J by 3 bases, and 14 bases separated the two germline ends. Germline lookup yields CDR1 SGHNT and CDR2 YYREEE (reference sequence). The CDR3 consists of 14 residues. CDR3 nucleotide sequence: TGTGCCAGCAGCCCGGGTCCAGGGGTCTACGAGCAGTACTTC. Its translation is CASSPGPGVYEQYF.

By sample share, this clone is medium-sized. The chain combines TRBV29-1 with TRBJ1-4, with TRBD1 identical over 8 bases. In germline, CDR1 is SQVTM, CDR2 ANQGSEA. The CDR3 spans 11 residues. J lost 8 bases, V lost 8 bases, and 4 bases had no gene match. CDR3 sequence: CSSRTGEKLFF. The CDR3 nucleotides are TGCAGCTCTCGGACAGGGGAAAAACTGTTTTTT. The whole variable domain, remainder taken from reference TRBV29-1 and TRBJ1-4, is SAVISQKPSRDICQRGTSLTIQCQVDSQVTMMFWYRQQPGQSLTLIATANQGSEATYESGFVIDKFPISRPNLTFSTLTVSNMSPEDSSIYLCSSRTGEKLFFGSGTQLSVL.

The chain links TRBV19 to TRBJ2-7; 11 nucleotides agree with TRBD2. CDR1 LNHDA and CDR2 SQIVND come from the germline V gene (reference sequence). J was trimmed by 3 bases and V by 6 bases; bases with no gene match: 7. This CDR3 is 15 amino acids long. This CDR3 is CASSPPGLAVYEQYF. In DNA, the CDR3 is TGTGCCAGTAGCCCTCCGGGACTAGCGGTCTACGAGCAGTACTTC.

The V and J genes are TRBV19 and TRBJ1-1, with unresolved D. Germline lookup yields CDR1 LNHDA and CDR2 SQIVND (reference sequence). This CDR3 is built from 17 residues. V shed 0 bases and J shed 1 base, with 15 bases lying between them. Here the CDR3 reads CASSIDPPDGANTEAFF. The CDR3 DNA sequence: TGTGCCAGTAGTATAGATCCGCCCGACGGAGCGAACACTGAAGCTTTCTTT.

The table lists this clone with a count of one. The V gene is TRBV7-6, the J gene TRBJ2-1; tentative D call: TRBD1 (6 bases). Germline lookup yields CDR1 SGHVS and CDR2 FNYEAQ. This CDR3 is 12 amino acids long. V was cut by 5 bases and J by 7 bases, with 9 bases left in between. CDR3 in amino acids: CASSHRGNEQFF. The DNA of the CDR3 is TGTGCCAGCAGCCATAGGGGGAATGAGCAGTTCTTC.

The rearrangement joins TRBV4-2 to TRBJ2-7; TRBD2 matches 9 bases. CDR3 length: 15 residues. Trimming removed 0 bases from V and 3 bases from J; junction bases left unmatched: 3. Germline lookup yields CDR1 LGHNA and CDR2 YNFKEQ. The CDR3 DNA reads as TGTGCCAGCAGCCAAGACGAGACTAGCGGCTACGAGCAGTACTTC. Translated, it gives CASSQDETSGYEQYF.

The V gene is TRBV4-3, the J gene TRBJ2-7, with 11 positions matching TRBD1. Unmatched junction bases numbered 1, after V lost 0 bases and J lost 3 bases. Germline assignment: CDR1 LGHNA and CDR2 YSLEER. The CDR3 covers 15 residues. The CDR3 sequence is CASSQEGTGGYEQYF. The CDR3 DNA reads TGCGCCAGCAGCCAAGAAGGGACAGGGGGCTACGAGCAGTACTTC.

The chain carries TRBV4-2 and TRBJ2-7; D might be TRBD1 (6 bases). The CDR3 extends over 14 amino acids. Germline CDR1 reads LGHNA; CDR2 reads YNFKEQ. The ends were cut back, 1 base at V and 6 bases at J, with 13 bases in the middle. The CDR3 spells CASSQVYRVGEQYF. Written as DNA, the CDR3 is TGTGCCAGCAGCCAAGTGTACAGGGTAGGCGAGCAGTACTTC.

The chain links TRBV10-3 to TRBJ2-1; 10 bases agree with TRBD2. CDR1 is ENHRY and CDR2 is SYGVKD in the germline V gene. The J segment lost 5 bases and the V segment lost 3 bases, leaving 7 bases of the junction unmatched. The CDR3 spans 16 residues. The CDR3 DNA sequence: TGTGCCATCAGTGATGGAGCGGGAGGGCCGGACAATGAGCAGTTCTTC. Amino acids: CAISDGAGGPDNEQFF.

The V and J genes are TRBV7-3 and TRBJ2-1, with 8 bases fitting TRBD2. The junction had 7 bases not matched to a gene; V was cut back by 0 bases and J by 9 bases. The CDR3 totals 15 residues. CDR1 and CDR2 (germline): SGHTA, FQGTGA. CDR3 in DNA: TGTGCCAGCAGCTTAACGCTTGGGACTAGTTCTGAGCAGTTCTTC. It yields the protein CASSLTLGTSSEQFF.

The chain carries TRBV14 and TRBJ2-7; D remains unclear. Trimming pared 1 base from V and 2 bases from J, leaving 12 bases between. Germline V gene data show CDR1 as SGHDN and CDR2 as FVKESK. The CDR3 length is 15 residues. Written as DNA, the CDR3 is TGTGCCAGCAGCCAAGTAATTGGCCGAACCTACGAGCAGTACTTC. This gives the protein CASSQVIGRTYEQYF.

The V call is TRBV19, the J call TRBJ1-2; possibly TRBD1 for D (5 bases). There are 14 residues in the CDR3. Per germline, CDR1 LNHDA and CDR2 SQIVND (reference sequence). Deletions cut 3 bases from V and 3 bases from J, with 11 bases between. The CDR3: CASSIDSGYYGYTF. DNA for the CDR3: TGTGCCAGTAGTATCGACAGTGGCTACTATGGCTACACCTTC.

This clone was picked up a small number of times. The chain has TRBV2 and TRBJ2-7; possible D gene TRBD2, 6 bases. V was trimmed by 2 bases and J by 3 bases, leaving 17 bases between them. The CDR3 is 16 residues long. Per germline, CDR1 SNHLY and CDR2 FYNNEI. Here the CDR3 reads CASSEWRASGRYEQYF. As DNA, the CDR3 is TGTGCCAGCAGTGAATGGAGGGCCAGCGGACGCTACGAGCAGTACTTC.

V usage is TRBV7-2 and J usage is TRBJ2-3, with 12 bases matching TRBD1. The CDR3 has 19 amino acids. With 5 bases clipped from V and 1 base from J, the junction kept 13 bases outside the gene matches. Germline-derived CDR1 and CDR2 are SGHTA and FQGNSA. CDR3 nucleotides: TGTGCCAGCAGCCTGACCGGGACAGGGGGCCGGTGGGGCACAGATACGCAGTATTTT. Its protein is CASSLTGTGGRWGTDTQYF.

CDR3 in DNA: TGTGCCAGCAGTGCCATTCGAGGAAATAGCAATCAGCCCCAGCATTTT. This gives the protein CASSAIRGNSNQPQHF. The rearrangement links TRBV6-7 to TRBJ1-5, with D uncertain. TRBV6-7 is treated as an ORF (open reading frame) with a function not yet certain. V gave up 5 bases and J gave up 0 bases, with 14 bases separating them. The length of the CDR3 is 16 residues.

This clone was seen more than once but under ten times. The J gene is TRBJ2-5, the V gene TRBV14; TRBD2 matches at 7 bases. Looked up from germline, CDR1 is SGHDN and CDR2 is FVKESK. The CDR3 extends over 15 amino acids. With 4 bases clipped from V and 1 base from J, the junction kept 6 bases outside the gene matches. For the CDR3, the DNA is TGTGCCAGCAGCCTGAAAGCGGGGCTCCAAGAGACCCAGTACTTC. It codes for CASSLKAGLQETQYF. The whole variable domain, filled in from reference TRBV14 and TRBJ2-5, reads EAGVTQFPSHSVIEKGQTVTLRCDPISGHDNLYWYRRVMGKEIKFLLHFVKESKQDESGMPNNRFLAERTGGTYSTLKVQPAELEDSGVYFCASSLKAGLQETQYFGPGTRLLVL.

The chain recombines TRBV5-5 with TRBJ2-2; 7 bases are shared with TRBD2. V was pared by 4 bases and J by 0 bases, with 12 bases of the junction left unmatched. Germline V CDR1 and CDR2: SGHKS, YYEKEE (reference sequence). The CDR3 has 18 residues. CDR3 sequence (DNA): TGTGCCAGCAGCCTAGAGCTCCGGGACTACACGAACACCGGGGAGCTGTTTTTT. This gives the protein CASSLELRDYTNTGELFF.

The rearrangement uses TRBV7-7 and TRBJ1-4; no reliable D call. V lost 5 bases and J lost 7, with 14 bases in between. The CDR3 extends over 14 amino acids. The V gene's germline CDR1 is SSHAT and CDR2 FNYEAQ (reference sequence). DNA of the CDR3: TGTGCCAGCAGCGCCGCTCCGCTAGGTGAAAAACTGTTTTTT. Its translation is CASSAAPLGEKLFF.

The J gene is TRBJ2-4, the V gene TRBV15; tentatively, D is TRBD2 (5 bases). Germline V gene sequence: CDR1 LNHNV, CDR2 YYDKDF (reference sequence). Trimming left V 0 bases short and J 7 bases short, with 16 bases between. The CDR3 extends over 16 amino acids. The CDR3 nucleotides read TGTGCCACCAGCAGAGACTGGAACCCACTAGGGAACATTCAGTACTTC. It specifies CATSRDWNPLGNIQYF. Based on the CDR3 plus reference TRBV15 and TRBJ2-4, the full variable domain is DAMVIQNPRYQVTQFGKPVTLSCSQTLNHNVMYWYQQKSSQAPKLLFHYYDKDFNNEADTPDNFQSRRPNTSFCFLDIRSPGLGDTAMYLCATSRDWNPLGNIQYFGAGTRLSVL.